These T cell receptor beta chains were read from a single sample in a study of cytotoxic CD8 clonotypes in ibrutinib-treated CLL. Sequencing was performed with immunoSEQ multiplex PCR; in TCRdb, only in-frame clones are kept and a portion is missing. The top ten clones hold 10% to 15% of a sample with 150,000 to 250,000 clones, 72% of them seen once. This sample comprised PBMCs, obtained after 24 months of ibrutinib treatment. These receptor sequences come from a human donor with chronic lymphocytic leukemia. CDR3s include the opening cysteine and the closing phenylalanine or tryptophan. Size tells how often a clone was seen (once, few, many) or the class of an expanded clone, and some rows leave it out.

j_gene,v_gene,abundance,CDR3aa
TRBJ2-7,TRBV7-7,-,CASSPGQDYEQYF
TRBJ1-1,TRBV28,-,CASRDLGFDTEAFF
TRBJ1-1,TRBV6-5,-,CASSKQGSGTEAFF
TRBJ1-5,TRBV10-1,few,CASSEAGPNQPQHF
TRBJ2-7,TRBV7-9,-,CASSLQTYEQYF
TRBJ1-1,TRBV27,-,CASSSVTAMNTEAFF
TRBJ1-1,TRBV6-5,-,CASSYSPSVALEAFF
TRBJ1-1,TRBV29-1,-,CSVEDEKGAALLNTEAFF
TRBJ2-7,TRBV9,-,CASSQGDFNYGEQYF
TRBJ2-2,TRBV11-1,few,CASRVGNTGELFF
TRBJ2-1,TRBV27,-,CASRVAGYNEQFF
TRBJ2-7,TRBV9,-,CASSVRDWTSYEQYF
TRBJ2-7,TRBV9,-,CASSVGTGGSYEQYF
TRBJ1-4,TRBV19,-,CASSTGTGNNEKLFF
TRBJ2-1,TRBV16,few,CASSHFSSGAYNEQFF
TRBJ2-4,TRBV2,few,CASRGGAKNIQYF
TRBJ1-1,TRBV9,-,CASSASRDWVNTEAFF
TRBJ1-2,TRBV4-3,-,CASSPGGGFDNYGYTF